One and the same sample provided the 16 T cell receptor beta chains below, sequenced in a study of cytotoxic CD8 clonotypes in ibrutinib-treated CLL. The data were produced by immunoSEQ multiplex PCR, yet TCRdb's version contains in-frame clones alone and is incomplete. The sample holds fewer than 400,000 clones, 60% to 80% seen once. The sequences come from PBMCs, collected after 36 months of ibrutinib treatment. Receptors were obtained from a human donor with chronic lymphocytic leukemia.

The chain uses TRBV5-1 and TRBJ2-6, with TRBD1 identical over 9 bases. The V segment lost 2 bases and the J segment 1 base; nucleotides outside the gene matches: 1. Germline V gene data show CDR1 as SGHRS and CDR2 as YFSETQ. This CDR3 has 16 residues. CDR3 DNA sequence: TGCGCCAGCAGCTTAGGGACAGGGTCTGGGGCCAACGTCCTGACTTTC. This codes for CASSLGTGSGANVLTF.

CDR3 sequence reads: CASSFSPGGAQFNTGELFF. CDR3 nucleotide sequence: TGTGCCAGCAGTTTCTCGCCGGGCGGGGCTCAGTTTAACACCGGGGAGCTGTTTTTT. V usage is TRBV28 and J usage is TRBJ2-2; the D gene is possibly TRBD2 (6 bases). Trimming stripped 3 bases from V and 2 bases from J, with 22 bases between. Per germline, CDR1 MDHEN and CDR2 SYDVKM. CDR3 size: 19 residues.

The chain uses TRBV6-5 and TRBJ1-2; possible D gene TRBD1, 5 bases. V lost 7 bases and J lost 7, with 16 bases in between. This CDR3 is 13 amino acids long. Germline CDR1 and CDR2: MNHEY and SVGAGI. The CDR3 DNA reads as TGTGCCAGCACCCAGGGTTTCGTCTCTGGCTACACCTTC. Translated: CASTQGFVSGYTF.

The chain joins TRBV5-1 to TRBJ2-7; 8 nucleotides align to TRBD1. The CDR3 length is 15 residues. J was trimmed by 2 bases and V by 4 bases; bases with no gene match: 8. The germline V gene has CDR1 SGHRS and CDR2 YFSETQ. The CDR3: CASSRGQGRTYEQYF. Written as DNA, the CDR3 is TGCGCCAGCAGCAGAGGACAGGGACGTACCTACGAGCAGTACTTC.

This chain joins TRBV28 and TRBJ2-7; 8 bases agree with TRBD2. Per germline, CDR1 MDHEN and CDR2 SYDVKM. This CDR3 has 18 residues. V gave up 7 bases and J gave up 1 base; unmatched junction bases: 18. The CDR3 spells CASKQFSGSASGSYEQYF. CDR3 DNA sequence: TGTGCCAGCAAGCAGTTTAGTGGGTCGGCTAGCGGGTCCTACGAGCAGTACTTC.

The chain recombines TRBV2 with TRBJ1-1; no firm D call. The CDR3 sequence is 13 residues long. Trimming pared 5 bases from V and 0 bases from J, leaving 7 bases between. The germline CDR1 and CDR2 sequences are SNHLY and FYNNEI. As DNA, the CDR3 is TGTGCCAGCAGTCCCCCATTGAACACTGAAGCTTTCTTT. Translation gives CASSPPLNTEAFF.

This clone turned up a few times. This chain uses TRBV6-5 with TRBJ1-2; D is undetermined. The germline V gene encodes CDR1 MNHEY and CDR2 SVGAGI. Trimming took off 4 bases at V and 12 bases at J, with 21 bases between the two ends. The length of the CDR3 is 14 residues. This chain's CDR3 is CASSFAGAGMGNTF. CDR3 DNA sequence: TGTGCCAGCAGTTTCGCGGGCGCCGGGATGGGAAACACCTTC.

The gene calls are TRBV6-5 and TRBJ1-1; tentatively, D is TRBD1 (6 bases). Germline CDR1 MNHEY, CDR2 SVGAGI. V was shortened by 6 bases and J by 7 bases, with 12 bases between the two germline ends. The CDR3 consists of 12 residues. The CDR3 region has the DNA TGTGCCAGCAGCTCGACAGGAAATGAAGCTTTCTTT. It codes for CASSSTGNEAFF.

This rearrangement joins TRBV7-9 to TRBJ2-7; D is possibly TRBD1 (5 bases). The V end lost 2 bases, the J end lost 1 base, and 12 bases lay between the germline ends. This CDR3 spans 15 amino acids. The germline gives CDR1 SEHNR, CDR2 FQNEAQ (reference sequence). CDR3 in amino acids: CASSLPDSWSYEQYF. CDR3 nucleotides: TGTGCCAGCAGCTTACCAGACAGTTGGTCCTACGAGCAGTACTTC. Together with reference TRBV7-9 and TRBJ2-7, the CDR3 gives the full variable domain: DTGVSQNPRHKITKRGQNVTFRCDPISEHNRLYWYRQTLGQGPEFLTYFQNEAQLEKSRLLSDRFSAERPKGSFSTLEIQRTEQGDSAMYLCASSLPDSWSYEQYFGPGTRLTVT.

CDR3 amino acids: CASSLDGPRGLSNYGYTF. The CDR3 DNA follows: TGCGCCAGCAGCTTGGACGGCCCCCGAGGATTGTCTAACTATGGCTACACCTTC. The chain is built from TRBV5-1 and TRBJ1-2, with no clear D. Germline CDR1 reads SGHRS; CDR2 reads YFSETQ. The CDR3 loop spans 18 amino acids. Trimming removed 0 bases from V and 0 bases from J, with 18 bases in between.

This clone was seen more than once but under ten times. J is TRBJ2-7 and V is TRBV7-9; D possibly uses TRBD1 or TRBD2 (5 bases each). V dropped 4 bases and J dropped 1 base, with 14 bases sitting between them. Germline loops: CDR1 SEHNR, CDR2 FQNEAQ (reference sequence). The CDR3 covers 15 residues. The CDR3 region has the DNA TGTGCCAGCAGCTCCTCCCGGGGCCCTTCCTACGAGCAGTACTTC. As protein: CASSSSRGPSYEQYF.

The table lists this clone with a few counts. For the CDR3, the DNA is TGTGCCAGCAGCTTTAGAACTAGCGGGAGGGCCTTTCGTCAGTTCTTC. Translated, it gives CASSFRTSGRAFRQFF. The chain links TRBV7-9 to TRBJ2-1; 13 nucleotides agree with TRBD2. V was clipped by 3 bases and J by 13 bases; unmatched bases: 12. Germline-derived CDR1 and CDR2 are SEHNR and FQNEAQ (reference sequence). This CDR3 comprises 16 residues.

The chain uses TRBV5-1 and TRBJ2-7; 7 bases are shared with TRBD2. CDR3 length: 16 residues. Germline trimming cut 2 bases from V and 5 bases from J; bases unmatched to any gene: 13. Germline-derived CDR1 and CDR2 are SGHRS and YFSETQ. In DNA form, the CDR3 reads TGCGCCAGCAGCTTAATTACCCGTGGACTAGGAGACGAGCAGTACTTC. Its translation: CASSLITRGLGDEQYF.

This rearrangement joins TRBV2 to TRBJ2-5, with D possibly being TRBD2 (6 bases). The CDR3 is 13 residues long. The germline V gene has CDR1 SNHLY and CDR2 FYNNEI. V was pared by 4 bases and J by 5 bases, with 11 bases between. CDR3 DNA sequence: TGTGCCAGCAGTGGAGGTGGGGGGGAGACCCAGTACTTC. Translation gives CASSGGGGETQYF.

The chain is built from TRBV4-1 and TRBJ1-4; D might be TRBD1 (5 bases). Germline loops: CDR1 MGHRA, CDR2 YSYEKL. Trimming removed 0 bases from V and 8 bases from J, with 16 bases in between. The CDR3 totals 16 residues. For the CDR3, the DNA is TGCGCCAGCAGCCAAGAAGTGGGCAGGGTCAGAGAAAAACTGTTTTTT. Translation: CASSQEVGRVREKLFF.

This clone showed up just a few times. The rearrangement links TRBV9 to TRBJ2-2, with D possibly being TRBD1 (6 bases). This CDR3 has 14 amino acids. CDR1 and CDR2 from the germline V gene are SGDLS and YYNGEE. Trimming pared 4 bases from V and 4 bases from J, leaving 11 bases between. CDR3 region: CASSLQTGTGELFF. For the CDR3, the DNA is TGTGCCAGCAGCCTCCAGACAGGCACCGGGGAGCTGTTTTTT.